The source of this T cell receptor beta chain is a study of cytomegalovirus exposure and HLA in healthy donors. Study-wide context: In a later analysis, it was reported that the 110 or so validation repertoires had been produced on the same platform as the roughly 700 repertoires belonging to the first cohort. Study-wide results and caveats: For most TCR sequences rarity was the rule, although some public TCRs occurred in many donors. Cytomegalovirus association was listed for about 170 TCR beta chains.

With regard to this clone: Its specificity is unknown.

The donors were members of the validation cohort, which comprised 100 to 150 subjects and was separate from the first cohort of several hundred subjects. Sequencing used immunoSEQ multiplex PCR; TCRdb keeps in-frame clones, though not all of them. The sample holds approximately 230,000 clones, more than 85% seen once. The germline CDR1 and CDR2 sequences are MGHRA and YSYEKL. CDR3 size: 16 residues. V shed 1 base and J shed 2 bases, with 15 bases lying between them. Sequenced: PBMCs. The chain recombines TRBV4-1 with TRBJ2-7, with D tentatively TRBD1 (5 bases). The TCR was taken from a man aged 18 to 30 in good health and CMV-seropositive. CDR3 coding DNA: TGCGCCAGCAGCCAAGTGACAGTTTCCCCTACCTACGAGCAGTACTTC. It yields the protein CASSQVTVSPTYEQYF.